What follows are 31 T cell receptor beta chains derived from one specimen sequenced in a study of T cells in women clearing cervical HPV infection (dated by TCRdb to 2016 to 2019). Library method: the immunoSEQ multiplex PCR assay. The source is immuneACCESS, and TCRdb retained only in-frame sequences with V and J called. Part of the clones is not carried over; for the studies checked, unresolved V genes explain less than half of this, and the remainder is unexplained. This sample's clone table shows about 16,000 clones. The ten largest clones take up 10% of the sample. Sequencing was done on a sample of blood buffy coat. The receptors were sampled from a woman aged 18 to 75 with a cervical HPV16 infection that either progressed to CIN3+ or cleared (not recorded which).

Turning to this clone: With the read ending 3 residues before the CDR3 end, the germline J gene is used to fill in that end. The V gene is TRBV7-8, the J gene TRBJ1-5, with 8 bases identical to TRBD1. Germline trimming cut 4 bases from V and 5 bases from J; bases unmatched to any gene: 10. CDR3 size: 16 residues. Looked up from germline, CDR1 is SGHVS and CDR2 is FQNEAQ. Incomplete CDR3 DNA: TGTGCCAGCAGCTATGACGGACAGGGCCAGGATCAGCCC. Translating gives CASSYDGQGQDQP. Given in full, the CDR3 is CASSYDGQGQDQPQHF.

CDR3 DNA, as far as it was read: TGTGCCAGCAGCCAAGGACACCTCTATGGC. Translating it yields CASSQGHLYG. The entire CDR3 reads CASSQGHLYGYTF. The chain has TRBV7-9 and TRBJ1-2; possible D gene TRBD1, 5 bases. The missing CDR3 end, 3 residues past where the read stops, is filled in from the germline J gene. The length of the CDR3 is 13 residues. Per the germline V gene, CDR1 is SEHNR and CDR2 is FQNEAQ (reference sequence). The germline V and J ends were trimmed by 5 bases and 4 bases, with 11 bases remaining between them.

CDR3 in amino acids: CASTGGQGAVSDEKLFF. The CDR3 DNA, read in part, is TGTGCCAGTACGGGGGGACAGGGGGCGGTCTCCGATGAAAAA. The J gene is TRBJ1-4, the V gene TRBV19; 12 bases agree with TRBD1. From the germline J gene comes the end of the CDR3, since the read stops 3 residues before it. Trimming cost V 7 bases and J 6 bases; bases outside gene matches: 12. The CDR3 extends over 17 amino acids. Germline V CDR1 and CDR2: LNHDA, SQIVND (reference sequence).

Comments on this clone: Read coverage stops 3 residues before the CDR3 terminus; the germline J gene supplies the remainder. The chain joins TRBV7-3 to TRBJ2-5, with TRBD1 matching 9 bases. CDR3 length: 15 residues. V lost 5 bases and J lost 3; bases outside the gene matches: 7. Germline V lookup: CDR1 SGHTA, CDR2 FQGTGA. The CDR3 loop reads CASSPTGTGKETQYF. CDR3 DNA, as far as it was read: TGTGCCAGCAGCCCGACAGGGACAGGGAAAGAGACC.

A word on this clone: The read ends 3 residues shy of where the CDR3 ends; the end is completed using the germline J gene. The sample contains more than one DNA sequence encoding this CDR3. The V gene is TRBV20-1, the J gene TRBJ1-2, with D uncertain. CDR1 and CDR2 (germline): DFQATT, SNEGSKA (reference sequence). Trimming removed 0 bases from V and 6 bases from J, with 11 bases in between. The CDR3 loop spans 13 amino acids. CDR3 in amino acids: CSARDSGGNGYTF. The sequenced part of the CDR3 DNA is TGCAGTGCTAGAGATTCGGGTGGAAATGGC.

Details on this clone: The CDR3 end falls 3 residues outside the read, so it is completed with the germline J gene. V gene TRBV11-3 combines with J gene TRBJ2-7, with a possible D match to TRBD1 (5 bases). Germline-derived CDR1 and CDR2 are SGHNT and YENEEA. V lost 1 base and J 1 base, leaving 11 bases between the germline ends. The length of the CDR3 is 15 residues. The CDR3 sequence: CASSLGSGWSYEQYF. The covered CDR3 bases are TGTGCCAGCAGCTTAGGTTCAGGGTGGTCCTACGAG.

Points on this clone: The junction shows a germline mismatch at one end, possibly a read error. The read falls 3 residues short of the CDR3 end, and the missing part is taken from the germline J gene. The chain carries TRBV7-3 and TRBJ2-3, with D possibly matching TRBD2 (5 bases). The CDR3 sequence is 15 residues long. CDR1 is SGHTA and CDR2 is FQGTGA in the germline V gene. Here the CDR3 reads CASSLKVSGTDTQYF. CDR3 DNA (partial): TGTGCCAGCAGCTTAAAAGTAAGCGGCACTGATACG.

Of note for this clone: The read falls 3 residues short of the CDR3 end, and the missing part is taken from the germline J gene. This chain connects TRBV20-1 to TRBJ2-7; D perhaps matches TRBD2 (5 bases). Germline CDR1 reads DFQATT; CDR2 reads SNEGSKA (reference sequence). V lost 6 bases and J lost 2, with 14 bases in between. CDR3 length: 13 residues. CDR3 in amino acids: CSAPPGIAYEQYF. CDR3 bases read: TGCAGTGCGCCCCCGGGGATCGCCTACGAG.

On this clone itself: Coverage ceases 3 residues before the CDR3 finishes, and the germline J gene fills in the end. The J gene is TRBJ2-3, the V gene TRBV5-6, with no clear D. Trimming took off 0 bases at V and 4 bases at J, with 9 bases between the two ends. The length of the CDR3 is 14 residues. CDR1 is SGHDT, CDR2 YYEEEE, per germline. CDR3 region: CASSLASPADTQYF. Partial CDR3 DNA: TGTGCCAGCAGCTTGGCAAGCCCCGCAGATACG. The full variable domain, rest sourced from reference TRBV5-6 and TRBJ2-3, is DAGVTQSPTHLIKTRGQQVTLRCSPKSGHDTVSWYQQALGQGPQFIFQYYEEEERQRGNFPDRFSGHQFPNYSSELNVNALLLGDSALYLCASSLASPADTQYFGPGTRLTVL.

Notes on this clone: The read halts 3 residues ahead of the CDR3 end, with the missing end drawn from the germline J gene. This chain links TRBV5-1 with TRBJ2-3; D unresolved. This CDR3 has 14 amino acids. The germline gives CDR1 SGHRS, CDR2 YFSETQ. CDR3 DNA (partial): TGCGCCAGCAGCTTGGTAGCTTCCCAAGAGACG. Its translation: CASSLVASQET. The entire CDR3 sequence reads CASSLVASQETQYF.

Concerning this clone: The observed sequence ends 3 residues before the CDR3 terminus, with the missing tail filled in from the germline J gene. This sequence joins TRBV7-3 and TRBJ2-3; tentative D call: TRBD1 (6 bases). This CDR3 comprises 15 residues. V was shortened by 4 bases and J by 1 base, with 12 bases between the two germline ends. Per germline, CDR1 SGHTA and CDR2 FQGTGA. The CDR3 spells CASSWGHERTDTQYF. Incomplete CDR3 DNA: TGTGCCAGCAGCTGGGGACATGAACGCACAGATACG.

On this clone: The sequenced fragment ends 3 residues before the CDR3 boundary, so the rest is inferred from the germline J gene. This chain connects TRBV5-1 to TRBJ1-2; D remains ambiguous. CDR1 and CDR2 (germline): SGHRS, YFSETQ. V was shortened by 1 base and J by 7 bases, with 17 bases between the two germline ends. This CDR3 comprises 15 residues. The sequenced part of the CDR3 DNA is TGCGCCAGCAGCTTGAGTGGCGGGAGGAATCGTGGC. Residues: CASSLSGGRNRG. The entire CDR3 reads CASSLSGGRNRGYTF.

Regarding this clone: The read halts 3 residues ahead of the CDR3 end, with the missing end drawn from the germline J gene. The genes are TRBV18 and TRBJ1-2, with 8 bases that match TRBD1. In germline, CDR1 is KGHSH, CDR2 LQKENI. V shed 3 bases, J shed 6 bases, and the junction held 9 bases outside the gene matches. The CDR3 has 15 amino acids. Partial CDR3 DNA: TGTGCCAGCTCACCGGATACGCGACAGGGGCATGGC. Its translation: CASSPDTRQGHG. The full CDR3 is CASSPDTRQGHGYTF.

The CDR3 protein is CASSQEWTSSYEQYF. The sequenced CDR3 bases are TGTGCCAGCAGCCAAGAATGGACTAGCTCCTACGAG. The chain carries TRBV4-2 and TRBJ2-7, with 7 bases matching TRBD2. The sequenced fragment ends 3 residues before the CDR3 boundary, so the rest is inferred from the germline J gene. The CDR3 loop spans 15 amino acids. Trimming took 0 bases from V and 0 from J; bases not matched to a gene: 2. Per the germline V gene, CDR1 is LGHNA and CDR2 is YNFKEQ.

A word on this clone: The CDR3 extends 3 residues past the end of the read, so its final part is completed from the germline J gene. The chain links TRBV6-2 or TRBV6-3 to TRBJ1-2, with D possibly TRBD1 on 6 matching bases. Per germline, CDR1 MNHEY and CDR2 SVGEGT. This CDR3 has 17 residues. The V end was cut by 2 bases, the J end by 7 bases, with 23 bases between. The CDR3 protein is CASSYGGGTVNTAGYTF. The sequenced CDR3 bases are TGTGCCAGCAGTTACGGAGGGGGTACGGTCAACACAGCTGGC.

Details on this clone: The DNA ends 3 residues before the CDR3 does, and the rest of the CDR3 is filled in from the germline J gene. The chain combines TRBV7-6 with TRBJ2-1; D is uncertain. Trimming stripped 4 bases from V and 0 bases from J, with 19 bases between. The CDR3 loop spans 18 amino acids. Germline assignment: CDR1 SGHVS and CDR2 FNYEAQ. The CDR3 here is CASSSPPISKSSYNEQFF. Partial CDR3 DNA: TGTGCCAGCAGCTCTCCCCCGATCTCTAAGAGCTCCTACAATGAG.

CDR3 bases read: TGCGCCAGCAGCTTGGGGGGGGACACCGGGGAG. Translating it yields CASSLGGDTGE. The whole CDR3 region reads CASSLGGDTGELFF. V usage is TRBV5-1 and J usage is TRBJ2-2; D perhaps matches TRBD2 (6 bases). The read ends 3 residues early relative to the CDR3; the germline J gene fills the gap. Trimming left V 0 bases short and J 3 bases short, with 6 bases between. The CDR3 contains 14 residues. Per germline, CDR1 SGHRS and CDR2 YFSETQ.

Concerning this clone: Coverage ceases 3 residues before the CDR3 finishes, and the germline J gene fills in the end. The rearrangement uses TRBV20-1 and TRBJ1-2; 11 bases align to TRBD1. The V and J ends lost 0 bases and 5 bases, in that order; junction bases with no gene match: 5. Germline V gene sequence: CDR1 DFQATT, CDR2 SNEGSKA (reference sequence). The CDR3 is 15 amino acids. The CDR3 loop is CSARDPGQGGYGYTF. The sequenced part of the CDR3 DNA is TGCAGTGCTAGAGATCCGGGACAGGGGGGTTATGGC.

Concerning this clone: The read finishes 3 residues shy of the CDR3 end, and the germline J gene is used to complete it. The gene calls are TRBV5-1 and TRBJ2-2; D may be TRBD1 (6 bases). This CDR3 region has 15 residues. Germline CDR1 reads SGHRS; CDR2 reads YFSETQ. CDR3 amino acids: CASSPSDRPNEKLFF. The part of the CDR3 DNA that was read is TGCGCCAGCAGCCCTTCAGACAGGCCTAATGAAAAG.

As regards this clone: The CDR3 end is not reached by the read, which stops 3 residues before it; the germline J gene fills it in. The V and J genes are TRBV18 and TRBJ2-1; either TRBD1 or TRBD2 may supply D (5 bases each). The germline V gene encodes CDR1 KGHSH and CDR2 LQKENI. The CDR3 has 15 residues. Deletions cut 8 bases from V and 0 bases from J, with 14 bases between. The covered CDR3 bases are TGTGCCAGCCGAGCCCAGGGAGCCTCCTACAATGAG. Translating gives CASRAQGASYNE. The complete CDR3 protein is CASRAQGASYNEQFF. Full variable domain (remainder filled in from reference TRBV18 and TRBJ2-1): NAGVMQNPRHLVRRRGQEARLRCSPMKGHSHVYWYRQLPEEGLKFMVYLQKENIIDESGMPKERFSAEFPKEGPSILRIQQVVRGDSAAYFCASRAQGASYNEQFFGPGTRLTVL.

On this clone: The sequenced fragment ends 3 residues before the CDR3 boundary, so the rest is inferred from the germline J gene. This chain joins TRBV5-1 and TRBJ1-1; 8 bases map to TRBD1. J gave up 2 bases and V 1 base, and 7 bases lay outside the gene matches. This CDR3 has 16 residues. Germline V CDR1 and CDR2: SGHRS, YFSETQ. The sequenced part of the CDR3 DNA is TGCGCCAGCAGCTTGCAGGGGGCGGGGGTAAACACTGAA. Protein sequence: CASSLQGAGVNTE. The complete CDR3 protein is CASSLQGAGVNTEAFF.

In terms of frequency, this clone is medium-sized. The read stops 3 residues short of the end of the CDR3; the missing end is completed from the germline J gene. This chain joins TRBV2 and TRBJ2-1, with TRBD1 matching 9 bases. The CDR3 loop spans 15 amino acids. Trimming took 9 bases from V and 3 from J; bases not matched to a gene: 9. Germline V gene lookup returns CDR1 SNHLY and CDR2 FYNNEI. The part of the CDR3 DNA that was read is TGTGCCAGTTCTCCGGGACAGGGCTTCTACAATGAG. Translation gives CASSPGQGFYNE. The whole CDR3 region reads CASSPGQGFYNEQFF.

As concerns this clone: The DNA ends 3 residues before the CDR3 does, and the rest of the CDR3 is filled in from the germline J gene. This rearrangement joins TRBV20-1 to TRBJ2-7; 10 bases map to TRBD1. CDR3 length equals 15 residues. Germline V gives CDR1 DFQATT, CDR2 SNEGSKA (reference sequence). J was trimmed by 5 bases and V by 6 bases; bases with no gene match: 13. This chain's CDR3 is CSANRDRGMGDEQYF. Partial CDR3 DNA: TGCAGTGCGAACCGGGACAGGGGAATGGGGGACGAG.

Worth noting for this clone: From the germline J gene comes the end of the CDR3, since the read stops 3 residues before it. The V and J genes are TRBV19 and TRBJ1-3; D gene ambiguous. V was clipped by 5 bases and J by 5 bases, with 10 bases between them. The CDR3 has 13 amino acids. CDR1 is LNHDA, CDR2 SQIVND, per germline (reference sequence). CDR3 bases read: TGTGCCAGTAGTCAAAACTATAGAAACACC. It codes for CASSQNYRNT. The entire CDR3 sequence reads CASSQNYRNTIYF.

Concerning this clone itself: The missing CDR3 end, 3 residues past where the read stops, is filled in from the germline J gene. The genes are TRBV18 and TRBJ2-3; D gene uncertain. This CDR3 spans 14 amino acids. Germline CDR1 reads KGHSH; CDR2 reads LQKENI. The CDR3 protein is CASSPPSLQETQYF. CDR3 bases read: TGTGCCAGCTCACCACCCTCATTACAAGAGACG.

This clone is identified as medium-sized from frequency. From the germline J gene comes the end of the CDR3, since the read stops 3 residues before it. This chain joins TRBV9 and TRBJ2-3; 9 bases match TRBD2. Trimming took 3 bases from V and 4 from J; bases not matched to a gene: 3. The CDR3 runs to 14 residues. CDR1 SGDLS and CDR2 YYNGEE come from the germline V gene. CDR3 bases read: TGTGCCAGCAGCGAGCGGGGGGTGGCAGATACG. It codes for CASSERGVADT. The whole CDR3 sequence is CASSERGVADTQYF.

For this clone: The CDR3 end falls 3 residues outside the read, so it is completed with the germline J gene. The chain uses TRBV20-1 and TRBJ2-5; TRBD2 might be the D (5 bases). The length of the CDR3 is 12 residues. Germline loops: CDR1 DFQATT, CDR2 SNEGSKA (reference sequence). Trimming shortened V by 1 base and J by 2 bases, and 5 bases separated the two germline ends. CDR3 DNA, as far as it was read: TGCAGTGCTAGAGGGACTCAAGAGACC. As protein: CSARGTQET. The whole CDR3 protein reads CSARGTQETQYF.

Of note for this clone: The read finishes 3 residues shy of the CDR3 end, and the germline J gene is used to complete it. The chain combines TRBV14 with TRBJ2-3; D may be TRBD1 (5 bases). The V end was cut by 2 bases, the J end by 0 bases, with 12 bases between. The CDR3 runs 16 residues. Germline loops: CDR1 SGHDN, CDR2 FVKESK. CDR3 bases read: TGTGCCAGCAGCCAACAGGGAATAGCTAGCACAGATACG. Encoded protein: CASSQQGIASTDT. The whole CDR3 sequence reads CASSQQGIASTDTQYF.

A word on this clone: The CDR3 is cut off 3 residues early in the read; its end comes from the germline J gene. This sequence joins TRBV7-7 and TRBJ1-2; TRBD1 might be the D (5 bases). The CDR3 extends over 14 amino acids. CDR1 SSHAT and CDR2 FNYEAQ come from the germline V gene (reference sequence). The sequenced CDR3 bases are TGTGCCAGCAGCTTAGGCCAAACGACAGATACC. This gives the protein CASSLGQTTDT. The whole CDR3 protein reads CASSLGQTTDTYTF.

As regards this clone: The CDR3 is cut off 3 residues early in the read; its end comes from the germline J gene. The chain links TRBV7-9 to TRBJ2-1; 8 nucleotides line up with TRBD2. The germline gives CDR1 SEHNR, CDR2 FQNEAQ (reference sequence). V lost 5 bases to trimming and J lost 2 bases; unmatched junction nucleotides: 5. The CDR3 has 15 amino acids. The CDR3 spells CASSPSGGTYNEQFF. The sequenced CDR3 bases are TGTGCCAGCAGCCCCAGCGGGGGAACCTACAATGAG. Based on the CDR3 plus reference TRBV7-9 and TRBJ2-1, the full variable domain is DTGVSQNPRHKITKRGQNVTFRCDPISEHNRLYWYRQTLGQGPEFLTYFQNEAQLEKSRLLSDRFSAERPKGSFSTLEIQRTEQGDSAMYLCASSPSGGTYNEQFFGPGTRLTVL.

Regarding this clone: The read finishes 3 residues shy of the CDR3 end, and the germline J gene is used to complete it. This chain uses TRBV20-1 with TRBJ1-5; D not resolved. The V and J ends lost 2 bases and 0 bases respectively, with 14 bases between them. The CDR3 has 16 amino acids. Per germline, CDR1 DFQATT and CDR2 SNEGSKA (reference sequence). CDR3 DNA, as far as it was read: TGCAGTGCTAGAATGCCCTTTAGGGTTAGCAATCAGCCC. It specifies CSARMPFRVSNQP. The full CDR3 protein reads CSARMPFRVSNQPQHF.